This T cell receptor (beta chain) was found in a study of a mutant IDH1 vaccine in newly diagnosed glioma. Study details: The therapy given earlier, which was standard therapy, consisted of radiotherapy, temozolomide, or both, and most of the patients received both. Visit V13 took place at week 47, and visit V12 happened at week 35. Broader study findings: A vaccine-induced immune response developed in approximately 94% of the patients.

About this clone: Its antigen is still unknown.

This CDR3 spans 15 amino acids. Per germline, CDR1 MGHDK and CDR2 SYGVNS. V was shortened by 3 bases and J by 8 bases, with 16 bases between the two germline ends. Profiled with immunoSEQ multiplex PCR; TCRdb holds only in-frame clones, not every one. The sample holds about 60,000 clones, 84% seen once. Specified time point: week 35, safety follow-up. Vaccination used 300 ug of mutant IDH1 20-mer peptide per dose, with topical imiquimod. V usage is TRBV25-1 and J usage is TRBJ1-4; D unresolved. The sequence derives from a man aged 30 to 39 with glioma. The sequences come from PBMCs, collected from a glioma patient whose treatment included an IDH1 peptide vaccine. The CDR3 loop reads CASSDRASKVEKLFF. The CDR3 coding sequence is TGTGCCAGCAGTGATCGGGCCTCGAAAGTCGAAAAACTGTTTTTT.